The 29 T cell receptor beta chains in this list originate from one sample, sequenced in a study of T cell repertoires in ileal Crohn's disease. Clones were sequenced by immunoSEQ multiplex PCR, and TCRdb holds only the in-frame ones, with some missing. The sample records about 13,000 clones, more than 70% being singletons. Time point in this sample: neoterminal ileum biopsy at postoperative endoscopy, about 6 months after surgery. The source material was ileal tissue. Every receptor here comes from an adult with Crohn's disease.

The chain has TRBV27 and TRBJ2-2, with TRBD2 matching 8 bases. From germline, CDR1 is MNHEY and CDR2 SMNVEV (reference sequence). The CDR3 is made up of 15 amino acids. V was pared by 11 bases and J by 3 bases, with 11 bases of the junction left unmatched. The CDR3: CAPSLREAYTGELFF. The CDR3 nucleotides read TGTGCCCCCTCTTTGCGGGAGGCCTACACCGGGGAGCTGTTTTTT.

This clone was seen more than once but under ten times. The chain couples TRBV6-1 to TRBJ2-7; 9 bases are shared with TRBD1. Germline V gene lookup returns CDR1 MNHNS and CDR2 SASEGT. J gave up 5 bases and V 3 bases, and 11 bases lay outside the gene matches. CDR3 length equals 16 residues. The CDR3 DNA sequence: TGTGCCAGCAGTGATCGGACAGGGGCCGCCTTACACGAGCAGTACTTC. Its protein product is CASSDRTGAALHEQYF.

The V gene is TRBV9, the J gene TRBJ2-5; D uncertain. The CDR3 has 14 amino acids. The V gene's germline CDR1 is SGDLS and CDR2 YYNGEE. With 0 bases removed from V and 1 base from J, the gap between germline ends came to 7 bases. This CDR3 is CASSVGLTQETQYF. The CDR3 nucleotides are TGTGCCAGCAGCGTAGGACTCACCCAAGAGACCCAGTACTTC.

The V gene is TRBV6-4, the J gene TRBJ2-3; 7 bases map to TRBD2. J lost 2 bases, V lost 4 bases, and 6 bases had no gene match. The CDR3 runs 15 residues. Germline V gene lookup returns CDR1 MRHNA and CDR2 SNTAGT. The CDR3 region has the DNA TGTGCCAGCAGTGCCGGACTAGGGCCCACAGATACGCAGTATTTT. It translates to CASSAGLGPTDTQYF.

The CDR3: CASSLGSGWDYGYTF. For the CDR3, the DNA is TGTGCCAGCAGCCTAGGGTCAGGGTGGGACTATGGCTACACCTTC. This chain connects TRBV5-4 to TRBJ1-2, with a weak D call TRBD1 (5 bases). The CDR3 length is 15 residues. Germline V CDR1 and CDR2: SGHNT, YYREEE (reference sequence). Between the trimmed V and J ends, which lost 4 bases and 3 bases, there was a span of 16 bases.

The J gene is TRBJ1-4, the V gene TRBV5-1; 7 nucleotides align to TRBD1. This CDR3 has 16 residues. The J segment lost 3 bases and the V segment lost 0 bases, leaving 5 bases of the junction unmatched. Germline-derived CDR1 and CDR2 are SGHRS and YFSETQ. The CDR3, as DNA: TGCGCCAGCAGCTTGGGGGACAGCGCGTCTAATGAAAAACTGTTTTTT. It encodes CASSLGDSASNEKLFF.

V and J are TRBV5-6 and TRBJ1-2; D is perhaps TRBD1 (6 bases). The CDR3 is 13 residues long. V was pared by 2 bases and J by 13 bases, with 18 bases between. Germline V lookup: CDR1 SGHDT, CDR2 YYEEEE. CDR3 loop: CASSLQGVLSCTF. Written as DNA, the CDR3 is TGTGCCAGCAGCTTACAGGGTGTTCTCAGCTGCACCTTC.

This clone was seen once. This chain joins TRBV27 and TRBJ2-7, with TRBD1 matching over 7 bases. The CDR3 length is 14 residues. Germline-derived CDR1 and CDR2 are MNHEY and SMNVEV (reference sequence). Trimming removed 5 bases from V and 4 bases from J; junction bases left unmatched: 8. CDR3 sequence (DNA): TGTGCCAGCAGTAGACAGGGCGGTTCGTACGAGCAGTACTTC. As protein: CASSRQGGSYEQYF.

This chain connects TRBV27 to TRBJ1-1; tentative D call: TRBD1 (6 bases). Germline V lookup: CDR1 MNHEY, CDR2 SMNVEV (reference sequence). Trimming cost V 5 bases and J 1 base, with 11 bases left between them. The CDR3 spans 14 residues. The CDR3 sequence: CASSPLDRNTEAFF. CDR3 bases: TGTGCCAGCAGTCCTCTGGACAGGAACACTGAAGCTTTCTTT.

The chain carries TRBV5-4 and TRBJ2-1; 8 nucleotides agree with TRBD2. This CDR3 comprises 15 residues. V trimming: 0 bases; J trimming: 2 bases; junction bases outside the gene matches: 1. Looked up from germline, CDR1 is SGHNT and CDR2 is YYREEE (reference sequence). The CDR3 sequence: CASSLEREPYNEQFF. The DNA for the CDR3 is TGTGCCAGCAGCTTGGAGCGGGAGCCCTACAATGAGCAGTTCTTC.

With respect to this clone: This sample also contains other DNA sequences that code for the same CDR3. The chain links TRBV7-3 to TRBJ2-1; weak D call: TRBD1 (6 bases). Trimming pared 3 bases from V and 2 bases from J, leaving 11 bases between. CDR1 SGHTA and CDR2 FQGTGA come from the germline V gene. This CDR3 is built from 15 residues. CDR3 amino acids: CASSLFKGAYNEQFF. CDR3 bases: TGTGCCAGCAGCTTGTTTAAGGGGGCCTACAATGAGCAGTTCTTC.

V usage is TRBV7-9 and J usage is TRBJ2-1, with TRBD2 matching over 13 bases. Germline loops: CDR1 SEHNR, CDR2 FQNEAQ (reference sequence). V lost 5 bases to trimming and J lost 5 bases; unmatched junction nucleotides: 15. This CDR3 is 19 amino acids long. The CDR3 DNA is TGTGCCAGCAGCCTCCATAGCCCGACTAGCGGGAGGATAAACAATGAGCAGTTCTTC. Its translation is CASSLHSPTSGRINNEQFF.

This clone has more than one count but fewer than ten. The rearrangement uses TRBV6-1 and TRBJ2-7; tentatively, D is TRBD1 (7 bases). CDR3 length: 15 amino acids. The V gene lost 6 bases and the J gene lost 1 base, with 16 bases spanning the gap. Germline V gene lookup returns CDR1 MNHNS and CDR2 SASEGT. The CDR3 reads CASRQQGTGSYEQYF. The CDR3 coding sequence is TGTGCCAGCAGACAACAGGGGACTGGGTCCTACGAGCAGTACTTC.

The chain has TRBV7-8 and TRBJ1-5; maybe TRBD1 (6 bases). CDR3 length equals 15 residues. Germline V gene sequence: CDR1 SGHVS, CDR2 FQNEAQ. Trimming shortened V by 0 bases and J by 5 bases, and 11 bases separated the two germline ends. CDR3 sequence reads: CASSLAGGGHQPQHF. CDR3 nucleotides: TGTGCCAGCAGCTTAGCGGGGGGGGGCCATCAGCCCCAGCATTTT.

This clone was seen more than once but under ten times. The rearrangement joins TRBV5-1 to TRBJ1-2; perhaps TRBD1 as D (5 bases). The CDR3 contains 14 residues. V lost 1 base, J lost 0 bases, and 7 bases lay in between. Germline V gene sequence: CDR1 SGHRS, CDR2 YFSETQ. The CDR3 nucleotides are TGCGCCAGCAGCTTGACGACAGCTAACTATGGCTACACCTTC. Translation: CASSLTTANYGYTF.

This sequence joins TRBV5-1 and TRBJ1-2; no clear D. Germline V gene data show CDR1 as SGHRS and CDR2 as YFSETQ. The ends were cut back, 2 bases at V and 2 bases at J, with 25 bases in the middle. CDR3 length equals 19 residues. CDR3 nucleotides: TGCGCCAGCAGCTTCGCCGGGTCGGTTCGGTCCTACAACAACTATGGCTACACCTTC. As protein: CASSFAGSVRSYNNYGYTF.

V and J are TRBV27 and TRBJ1-1; 8 nucleotides align to TRBD1. The V gene's germline CDR1 is MNHEY and CDR2 SMNVEV (reference sequence). This CDR3 comprises 14 residues. With 4 bases clipped from V and 5 bases from J, the junction kept 6 bases outside the gene matches. The CDR3 DNA reads TGTGCCAGCAGTTCTTGGACAGGGATGACTGAAGCTTTCTTT. Protein product: CASSSWTGMTEAFF.

Points on this clone: The junction departs from the called germline gene at one end, perhaps through a read error. This sequence joins TRBV5-1 and TRBJ1-5; D is unclear. CDR1 is SGHRS and CDR2 is YFSETQ in the germline V gene. The CDR3 has 13 amino acids. CDR3 sequence: CASSLNTNHPQHF. CDR3 DNA sequence: TGCGCCAGCAGCTTGAACACCAATCATCCCCAGCATTTT.

The V and J genes are TRBV2 and TRBJ2-2; D is possibly TRBD1 (6 bases). Trimming left V 4 bases short and J 0 bases short, with 9 bases between. The CDR3 has 15 amino acids. Germline lookup yields CDR1 SNHLY and CDR2 FYNNEI. The CDR3 DNA sequence: TGTGCCAGCAGTGTCGGGACAACGAACACCGGGGAGCTGTTTTTT. It encodes CASSVGTTNTGELFF.

The chain couples TRBV30 to TRBJ2-3, with TRBD1 matching over 8 bases. Trimming at V came to 5 bases and at J to 0 bases, leaving 7 bases not matched to a gene. The CDR3 consists of 15 residues. Looked up from germline, CDR1 is GTSNPN and CDR2 is SVGIG (reference sequence). The CDR3 sequence is CAWADRALSTDTQYF. The CDR3 DNA reads TGTGCCTGGGCGGACAGGGCCCTTAGCACAGATACGCAGTATTTT.

V gene TRBV25-1 combines with J gene TRBJ2-1, with 12 bases lining up with TRBD2. The CDR3 runs 18 residues. With 7 bases clipped from V and 4 bases from J, the junction kept 14 bases outside the gene matches. The germline V gene encodes CDR1 MGHDK and CDR2 SYGVNS. This CDR3 reads CASTIGASGGARYNEQFF. The DNA for the CDR3 is TGTGCCAGCACCATAGGGGCTAGCGGGGGGGCCAGGTACAATGAGCAGTTCTTC.

The chain uses TRBV6-5 and TRBJ2-1; TRBD2 aligns across 8 bases. Germline V gene lookup returns CDR1 MNHEY and CDR2 SVGAGI. The CDR3 has 13 residues. V gave up 8 bases and J gave up 1 base; unmatched junction bases: 1. CDR3 in amino acids: CASGTSSYNEQFF. DNA for the CDR3: TGTGCCAGCGGGACTAGTTCCTACAATGAGCAGTTCTTC.

The chain recombines TRBV7-6 with TRBJ2-3; maybe TRBD1 (5 bases). The CDR3 is 15 residues long. Germline V gene sequence: CDR1 SGHVS, CDR2 FNYEAQ. V was clipped by 2 bases and J by 2 bases, with 11 bases between them. CDR3 sequence: CASSLIRGHTDTQYF. CDR3 in DNA: TGTGCCAGCAGCTTAATAAGGGGCCACACAGATACGCAGTATTTT.

The table lists this clone with a few counts. V and J are TRBV27 and TRBJ2-3, with 11 bases matching TRBD1. CDR3 size: 18 residues. The V segment lost 3 bases and the J segment 2 bases; nucleotides outside the gene matches: 10. Germline V gene lookup returns CDR1 MNHEY and CDR2 SMNVEV (reference sequence). As DNA, the CDR3 is TGTGCCAGCAGTTTCTCCGGGACAGGGGGGTTTTACACAGATACGCAGTATTTT. Translation: CASSFSGTGGFYTDTQYF.

This clone has more than one count but fewer than ten. The V and J genes are TRBV4-1 and TRBJ1-4, with 10 bases matching TRBD1. Germline CDR1 reads MGHRA; CDR2 reads YSYEKL. With 5 bases clipped from V and 6 bases from J, the junction kept 9 bases outside the gene matches. CDR3 length equals 16 residues. The CDR3 sequence: CASSKTPGTGDEKLFF. The CDR3 DNA reads TGCGCCAGCAGCAAGACCCCCGGGACAGGGGATGAAAAACTGTTTTTT.

In DNA form, the CDR3 reads TGTGCCAGCAGCTTAGGGACAGGGTTGAACACAGATACGCAGTATTTT. It codes for CASSLGTGLNTDTQYF. This chain connects TRBV7-6 to TRBJ2-3, with TRBD1 matching 8 bases. The CDR3 sequence is 16 residues long. Unmatched junction bases numbered 5, after V lost 1 base and J lost 2 bases. Germline assignment: CDR1 SGHVS and CDR2 FNYEAQ.

The V and J genes are TRBV5-6 and TRBJ1-5, with TRBD1 identical over 11 bases. This CDR3 is 18 amino acids long. The V segment lost 0 bases and the J segment 1 base; nucleotides outside the gene matches: 6. Germline loops: CDR1 SGHDT, CDR2 YYEEEE. The CDR3 region is CASSLAPDRGHSNQPQHF. Written as DNA, the CDR3 is TGTGCCAGCAGCTTGGCGCCGGACAGGGGGCACAGCAATCAGCCCCAGCATTTT. The whole variable domain, remainder taken from reference TRBV5-6 and TRBJ1-5, is DAGVTQSPTHLIKTRGQQVTLRCSPKSGHDTVSWYQQALGQGPQFIFQYYEEEERQRGNFPDRFSGHQFPNYSSELNVNALLLGDSALYLCASSLAPDRGHSNQPQHFGDGTRLSIL.

This clone is judged medium-sized (0.01 to 0.1%). The J gene is TRBJ2-3, the V gene TRBV4-1; TRBD2 might be the D (5 bases). This CDR3 comprises 17 residues. Germline lookup yields CDR1 MGHRA and CDR2 YSYEKL. V lost 0 bases and J lost 2, with 15 bases in between. The DNA of the CDR3 is TGCGCCAGCAGCCAAGAAGGCGGGCCCTCCTCCACAGATACGCAGTATTTT. Translating it yields CASSQEGGPSSTDTQYF.

This chain joins TRBV6-5 and TRBJ1-4, with D hard to call. With 0 bases removed from V and 8 bases from J, the gap between germline ends came to 7 bases. Germline CDR1 is MNHEY and CDR2 is SVGAGI. This CDR3 is 13 amino acids long. CDR3 amino acids: CASSYSTGEKLFF. The CDR3 DNA follows: TGTGCCAGCAGTTACTCGACTGGGGAAAAACTGTTTTTT.